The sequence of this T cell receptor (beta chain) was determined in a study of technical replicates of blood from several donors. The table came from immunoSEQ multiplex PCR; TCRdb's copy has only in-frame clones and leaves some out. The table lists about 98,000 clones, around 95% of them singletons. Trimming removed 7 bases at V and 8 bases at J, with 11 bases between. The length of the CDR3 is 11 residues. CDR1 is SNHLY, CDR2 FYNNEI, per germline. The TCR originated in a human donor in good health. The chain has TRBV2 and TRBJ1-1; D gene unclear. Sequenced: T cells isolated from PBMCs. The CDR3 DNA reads TGTGCCAGCAAAGCCTCAGGCGAAGCTTTCTTT. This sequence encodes CASKASGEAFF.